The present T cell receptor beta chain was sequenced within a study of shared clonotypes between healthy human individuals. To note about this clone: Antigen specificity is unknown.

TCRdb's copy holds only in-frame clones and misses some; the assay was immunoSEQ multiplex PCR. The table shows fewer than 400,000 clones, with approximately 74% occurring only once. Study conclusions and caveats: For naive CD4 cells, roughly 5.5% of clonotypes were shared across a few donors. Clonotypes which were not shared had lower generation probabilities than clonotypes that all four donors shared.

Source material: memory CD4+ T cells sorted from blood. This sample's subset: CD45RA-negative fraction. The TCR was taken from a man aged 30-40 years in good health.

The CDR3 DNA sequence: TGTGCCATCAGCCAGGGGATTAATTACGAGCAGTACTTC. This codes for CAISQGINYEQYF. This chain joins TRBV10-3 and TRBJ2-7; weak D call: TRBD1 (6 bases). The CDR3 has 13 residues. Germline V gives CDR1 ENHRY, CDR2 SYGVKD. V was pared by 6 bases and J by 4 bases, with 13 bases between.